The TCR beta chain described here comes from a study of identical twins (dated by TCRdb to 2016 to 2017). Looking at the study overall: To test whether fetal clonotypes persist, this study deep-sequenced TCR alpha and beta repertoires from monozygotic twins, from unrelated adults of various ages, and from cord blood. Replicate twin experiments were performed at different times using different library preparation protocols to rule out contamination. Study-wide findings and limitations: Recombination models systematically underestimated out-of-frame TCR alpha sharing in monozygotic twins but agreed with sharing between unrelated individuals. In beta out-of-frame sequences, excess twin sharing was weaker, because having fewer shared sequences lowered the signal-to-noise ratio. Out-of-frame TCR alpha sequences shared between twins showed an excess of low generation-probability sequences compared with coincidental sharing between unrelated individuals. Zero-insertion analyses could be partly confounded by invariant T cells such as MAIT and iNKT, though diverse VJ usage argued against such confounding for most clonotypes. Because the same donors could not be followed over many years, the conclusions depended on cross-sectional statistical analysis. Fewer insertions were carried by abundant cord blood beta clonotypes; a weaker similar trend was observed in young adult naive repertoires, while no such trend was observed in memory repertoires.

Receptor libraries were prepared by 5' RACE. The sample was run on an Illumina HiSeq 2000. A universal primer binding site was introduced by template switching, and a unique molecular identifier was present in the final cDNA, enabling accurate counting of TCR cDNA molecules. Specific primers in the conserved constant-segment region were used to synthesize first-strand cDNA for the TCR alpha and beta chains. To control for contamination, every cDNA library carried two barcodes: a SMART-Mk sample barcode plus Illumina barcodes. Two successive PCR steps introduced TruSeq adapter sequences along with Illumina sample barcodes. Sequencing of the TCR alpha and beta cDNA libraries was done on the Illumina HiSeq platform using custom primers. As for the authors' bioinformatics: MiGEC processed the raw reads to extract unique molecular identifiers, while MiXCR was used to determine the CDR3 positions. For each individual, recombination models were inferred using an EM algorithm with the repgenHMM and IGoR tools. Shared clonotype analysis was performed with the tcR package in R, normalizing sharing by the product of cloneset sizes. Out-of-frame nonproductive sequences were analyzed to study raw recombination free of thymic and clonal selection effects. The public reads were run again by TCRdb, first through fastp at Q25 and then through MiXCR, and only productive beta chains were kept. Rows are unified per CDR3 protein, each entry keeping the most common DNA and genes. The V and J calls here are based on TCRdb, not the publication. This sample gives fewer than 450,000 distinct CDR3 sequences in total; 7% to 9.5% of them show up just once. The ten largest make up under 9.5% of the sample.

Remarks on this clonotype: It lacks a known antigen. Base qualities are not recorded, but no much larger clone differs from it by a single base.

Trimming leaves V shorter by 1 base and J shorter by 6 bases, with the junction holding 3 bases beyond the gene matches. Spanning cysteine to phenylalanine, the CDR3 consists of 14 amino acids. The entry retains the CDR3 DNA only, 42 bases that are in frame from base 1. According to the germline V gene (reference sequence), CDR1 reads LGHDT and CDR2 reads YNNKEL. Every donor in the study was a healthy Caucasian. Three unrelated non-twin adults were additionally sequenced: a male aged 18 to 30, a male aged 50 to 60 and a female aged 50 to 60. Using Miltenyi CD45RO+ enrichment and human naive T-cell isolation kits, memory (CD45RO+) and naive T cells were isolated from PBMC.

Sequencing used naive T cells sorted from blood. The cell subset or site label of this sample denotes: cells isolated with a human naive T-cell isolation kit. This TCR was sampled from a woman in her forties or fifties in good health. The V and J genes are TRBV3-1 and TRBJ2-4, with TRBD2 identical over 7 junction bases. The CDR3 reads as follows: CASSQAGGGNIQYF. The sequenced DNA is TGTGCCAGCAGCCAAGCTGGCGGGGGAAACATTCAGTACTTC.